One sample yielded the 21 T cell receptor beta chains listed below, sequenced in a study of blood T cell repertoires in COVID-19. The data were produced by immunoSEQ multiplex PCR, yet TCRdb's version contains in-frame clones alone and is incomplete. The data show 300,000 to 350,000 clones, with approximately 85% seen just once and 2.2% held by the top ten. Sequenced sample: PBMCs or T cells enriched from blood (not recorded which). The receptors shown here come from a man in his thirties or forties who had recovered from COVID-19.

The CDR3 DNA reads as TGTGCCAGCAGCCCCCCATCGGGCGGGGGGTCGGCAGATACGCAGTATTTT. Translated, it gives CASSPPSGGGSADTQYF. This chain connects TRBV7-6 to TRBJ2-3; 8 bases align to TRBD2. This CDR3 contains 17 residues. The V segment lost 5 bases and the J segment 4 bases; nucleotides outside the gene matches: 14. CDR1 is SGHVS and CDR2 is FNYEAQ in the germline V gene.

This CDR3 reads CASSRRDRHTGELFF. CDR3 in DNA: TGTGCCAGCAGCCGTCGGGACAGGCACACCGGGGAGCTGTTTTTT. The chain links TRBV5-8 to TRBJ2-2; 8 bases align to TRBD1. The J segment lost 3 bases and the V segment lost 4 bases, leaving 5 bases of the junction unmatched. The CDR3 covers 15 residues. Germline-derived CDR1 and CDR2 are SGHTS and YDEGEE.

The chain's CDR3 is CASRGQGHSYEQYF. In DNA, the CDR3 is TGTGCCAGCAGGGGACAGGGACACTCCTACGAGCAGTACTTC. The rearrangement uses TRBV6-5 and TRBJ2-7, with 9 bases lining up with TRBD1. The length of the CDR3 is 14 residues. With V trimmed by 6 bases and J by 0 bases, 3 bases remained unmatched. Germline V CDR1 and CDR2: MNHEY, SVGAGI.

V and J are TRBV10-1 and TRBJ1-5; 8 nucleotides match TRBD1. V was clipped by 6 bases and J by 7 bases; unmatched bases: 11. The CDR3 runs to 15 residues. The V gene's germline CDR1 is WNHNN and CDR2 SYGVQD (reference sequence). CDR3 in DNA: TGCGCCAGCAGACGCGGCAGGGGGCGGCGGCAGCCCCAGCATTTT. Translated, it gives CASRRGRGRRQPQHF.

This clone was counted a single time. The genes are TRBV12-3 or TRBV12-4 and TRBJ2-3; 7 bases line up with TRBD2. The CDR3 spans 13 residues. With 10 bases clipped from V and 6 bases from J, the junction kept 10 bases outside the gene matches. The CDR3 sequence: CATREVGEDTQYF. The CDR3 bases are TGTGCCACTCGGGAGGTTGGGGAGGATACGCAGTATTTT.

The V call is TRBV10-3, the J call TRBJ2-5, with 7 bases matching TRBD1. Germline V lookup: CDR1 ENHRY, CDR2 SYGVKD. The CDR3 has 14 residues. Trimming at V came to 2 bases and at J to 3 bases, leaving 3 bases not matched to a gene. CDR3 residues: CAISETGEEETQYF. In DNA, the CDR3 is TGTGCCATCAGTGAGACAGGGGAAGAAGAGACCCAGTACTTC.

The chain recombines TRBV5-1 with TRBJ1-1; 7 nucleotides match TRBD1. V lost 3 bases and J lost 2; bases outside the gene matches: 7. This CDR3 is built from 15 residues. CDR1 is SGHRS and CDR2 is YFSETQ in the germline V gene. The DNA for the CDR3 is TGCGCCAGCAGCTCAAGACAGGGTGGAAACACTGAAGCTTTCTTT. Protein product: CASSSRQGGNTEAFF.

The chain links TRBV7-2 to TRBJ1-1, with D unresolved. The CDR3 contains 14 residues. Germline V gene data show CDR1 as SGHTA and CDR2 as FQGNSA. Trimming removed 1 base from V and 4 bases from J, with 10 bases in between. The chain's CDR3 is CASSLGASRTEAFF. For the CDR3, the DNA is TGTGCCAGCAGCTTAGGGGCCTCCCGCACTGAAGCTTTCTTT.

The chain couples TRBV7-2 to TRBJ2-6; 9 nucleotides match TRBD2. CDR3 length equals 18 residues. The germline gives CDR1 SGHTA, CDR2 FQGNSA. V trimming: 5 bases; J trimming: 0 bases; junction bases outside the gene matches: 8. The CDR3 coding sequence is TGTGCCAGCAGCCCCCCAGCGGGGGGAAGCTCTGGGGCCAACGTCCTGACTTTC. Its protein product is CASSPPAGGSSGANVLTF.

The chain combines TRBV5-8 with TRBJ2-7, with 8 nucleotides matching TRBD1. The junction had 11 bases not matched to a gene; V was cut back by 3 bases and J by 0 bases. CDR3 length equals 17 residues. Germline CDR1 is SGHTS and CDR2 is YDEGEE. CDR3 sequence reads: CASSSGQGGILSYEQYF. In DNA form, the CDR3 reads TGTGCCAGCAGCTCCGGACAGGGTGGGATCCTCTCCTACGAGCAGTACTTC.

The CDR3 loop is CASGTLLEWGTGELFF. As DNA, the CDR3 is TGTGCCAGCGGGACTTTATTGGAATGGGGCACCGGGGAGCTGTTTTTT. The rearrangement joins TRBV5-4 to TRBJ2-2, with a tentative D call TRBD2 (6 bases). Trimming removed 7 bases at V and 4 bases at J, with 20 bases between. The CDR3 runs to 16 residues. Germline V gene lookup returns CDR1 SGHNT and CDR2 YYREEE (reference sequence).

V is TRBV6-1 and J is TRBJ1-2, with 9 bases that match TRBD1. J was trimmed by 14 bases and V by 2 bases; bases with no gene match: 9. This CDR3 is built from 13 residues. The germline V gene encodes CDR1 MNHNS and CDR2 SASEGT. The CDR3 nucleotides are TGTGCCAGCAGTGAAATACCGGGACAGGGATTTACCTTC. Its translation is CASSEIPGQGFTF.

This chain links TRBV7-9 with TRBJ1-1; 8 bases map to TRBD1. This CDR3 region has 16 residues. Germline V gene lookup returns CDR1 SEHNR and CDR2 FQNEAQ (reference sequence). The J segment lost 7 bases and the V segment lost 1 base, leaving 11 bases of the junction unmatched. Here the CDR3 reads CASSLDPGQGSSEAFF. CDR3 DNA sequence: TGTGCCAGCAGCTTAGATCCCGGACAGGGATCCAGTGAAGCTTTCTTT.

The V call is TRBV30, the J call TRBJ1-6; D gene ambiguous. The V and J ends lost 0 bases and 9 bases respectively, with 15 bases between them. CDR1 is GTSNPN, CDR2 SVGIG, per germline (reference sequence). The CDR3 has 15 residues. The CDR3 loop reads CAWSVRRGRGSPLHF. Here the CDR3 DNA reads TGTGCCTGGAGTGTACGTCGGGGTCGTGGTTCACCCCTCCACTTT.

This chain connects TRBV9 to TRBJ2-1; TRBD2 matches 13 bases. Trimming at V came to 0 bases and at J to 9 bases, leaving 6 bases not matched to a gene. CDR1 and CDR2 from the germline V gene are SGDLS and YYNGEE. This CDR3 region has 16 residues. The CDR3 here is CASSVGWGLAGTEQFF. CDR3 DNA sequence: TGTGCCAGCAGCGTAGGTTGGGGACTAGCGGGGACTGAGCAGTTCTTC.

Regarding this clone: The junction and the germline gene differ at one end; a read error may be behind it. The rearrangement uses TRBV3-1 (or the pseudogene TRBV3-2) and TRBJ1-2; TRBD1 agrees at 7 bases. The CDR3 loop spans 16 amino acids. Germline V CDR1 and CDR2: LGHDT, YNNKEL (reference sequence). CDR3 in amino acids: CATSLGAGGTAYGYTF. The CDR3 DNA sequence: TGTGCCACCAGCCTCGGGGCCGGTGGGACAGCTTATGGCTACACCTTC.

DNA for the CDR3: TGTGCCAGCAGCGCGGGGACTAGCGGGGCCTCCTACAATGAGCAGTTCTTC. Translating it yields CASSAGTSGASYNEQFF. The V and J genes are TRBV9 and TRBJ2-1; 13 nucleotides agree with TRBD2. CDR1 is SGDLS, CDR2 YYNGEE, per germline. This CDR3 comprises 17 residues. V lost 3 bases to trimming and J lost 0 bases; unmatched junction nucleotides: 3.

The gene calls are TRBV5-6 and TRBJ2-7, with a weak D call TRBD2 (6 bases). The V gene lost 0 bases and the J gene lost 3 bases, with 13 bases spanning the gap. CDR3 length: 15 amino acids. Germline CDR1 and CDR2: SGHDT and YYEEEE. The CDR3: CASSLVGGNNYEQYF. Written as DNA, the CDR3 is TGTGCCAGCAGCTTGGTGGGGGGAAATAACTACGAGCAGTACTTC. The full variable domain, rest sourced from reference TRBV5-6 and TRBJ2-7, is DAGVTQSPTHLIKTRGQQVTLRCSPKSGHDTVSWYQQALGQGPQFIFQYYEEEERQRGNFPDRFSGHQFPNYSSELNVNALLLGDSALYLCASSLVGGNNYEQYFGPGTRLTVT.

The sample holds one count of this clone. This CDR3 is CATSSPRTGENEQYF. The DNA for the CDR3 is TGTGCCACCAGCAGTCCCCGGACAGGGGAGAACGAGCAGTACTTC. The chain uses TRBV15 and TRBJ2-7, with 9 bases aligning to TRBD1. This CDR3 has 15 residues. V lost 3 bases and J lost 5; bases outside the gene matches: 8. Looked up from germline, CDR1 is LNHNV and CDR2 is YYDKDF (reference sequence).

This chain links TRBV5-6 with TRBJ1-5; TRBD1 matches at 7 bases. The CDR3 has 15 amino acids. V gave up 3 bases and J gave up 4 bases; unmatched junction bases: 7. Looked up from germline, CDR1 is SGHDT and CDR2 is YYEEEE. The CDR3 DNA follows: TGTGCCAGCAGCTGGGGACAGTTGTTGAATCAGCCCCAGCATTTT. Amino acids: CASSWGQLLNQPQHF.

The J gene is TRBJ2-3, the V gene TRBV9; weak D call: TRBD2 (7 bases). CDR3 length: 17 residues. Germline V gives CDR1 SGDLS, CDR2 YYNGEE. Trimming shortened V by 0 bases and J by 3 bases, and 17 bases separated the two germline ends. CDR3 nucleotides: TGTGCCAGCAGCGTAGCTGGGGGGGGCCAACCTACAGATACGCAGTATTTT. This codes for CASSVAGGGQPTDTQYF.